The present T cell receptor (beta chain) was sequenced within a study of shared clonotypes between healthy human individuals. Assay: immunoSEQ multiplex PCR; the TCRdb copy retains only in-frame clones and omits some. The table has approximately 470,000 clones, around 73% seen once. Germline lookup yields CDR1 SGHDT and CDR2 YYEEEE. The length of the CDR3 is 14 residues. V lost 0 bases to trimming and J lost 11 bases, with 17 bases between them. This clone showed up just once. A far larger clone is one base from this, pointing to a likely read error. In the same sample, other DNA sequences code for this CDR3.

The rearrangement joins TRBV5-6 to TRBJ1-2; D uncertain. The receptor was isolated from a woman between 35 and 50 years old in good health. Some clones in this sample may be carry-over from other donors' samples. Sequenced sample: PBMCs. The CDR3 spells CASSLGPGWSGYTF. CDR3 nucleotides: TGTGCCAGCAGCTTGGGCCCGGGTTGGAGTGGTTACACCTTC.